The 9 T cell receptor beta chains below come from one sample, sequenced in a study of shared clonotypes between healthy human individuals. Using immunoSEQ multiplex PCR, the repertoire was profiled, and TCRdb retains in-frame clones only, with some absent. This table holds around 700,000 clones, roughly 70% found once. Sequenced: memory CD4+ T cells sorted from blood. As for subset: CD45RA-negative fraction. The receptors derive from a woman aged 25 to 39 in good health.

The rearrangement links TRBV10-3 to TRBJ2-3; 8 bases align to TRBD2. The junction had 5 bases not matched to a gene; V was cut back by 3 bases and J by 6 bases. The CDR3 spans 14 residues. Germline values: CDR1 ENHRY, CDR2 SYGVKD. CDR3 amino acids: CAISEPGRADTQYF. The CDR3 DNA reads TGTGCCATCAGTGAACCCGGGAGGGCCGATACGCAGTATTTT.

This clone has a handful of counts. The rearrangement links TRBV7-9 to TRBJ2-2, with a tentative D call TRBD1 (6 bases). The CDR3 length is 15 residues. Germline V lookup: CDR1 SEHNR, CDR2 FQNEAQ (reference sequence). The V gene lost 5 bases and the J gene lost 2 bases, with 12 bases spanning the gap. This CDR3 is CASSSPGHNTGELFF. The CDR3 nucleotides read TGTGCCAGCAGCAGTCCGGGACATAACACCGGGGAGCTGTTTTTT.

The chain links TRBV7-9 to TRBJ2-5; 7 nucleotides line up with TRBD2. This CDR3 is built from 13 residues. Germline V gene data show CDR1 as SEHNR and CDR2 as FQNEAQ (reference sequence). The V and J ends lost 5 bases and 4 bases, in that order; junction bases with no gene match: 4. CDR3: CASSPIAGETQYF. The CDR3 nucleotides are TGTGCCAGCAGCCCCATAGCGGGAGAGACCCAGTACTTC.

The V call is TRBV6-7, the J call TRBJ2-7; weak D call: TRBD2 (6 bases). TRBV6-7 is sorted into the ORF group, with uncertain function. V was clipped by 11 bases and J by 2 bases, with 19 bases between them. CDR3 length: 14 amino acids. CDR3 sequence (DNA): TGTGCCCCACAAGTTTCGGGACTTACCTACGAGCAGTACTTC. Amino acids: CAPQVSGLTYEQYF.

The CDR3 loop reads CASSPASEETQYF. In DNA, the CDR3 is TGTGCCAGCTCACCCGCTAGCGAGGAGACCCAGTACTTC. The V and J genes are TRBV18 and TRBJ2-5; D perhaps matches TRBD2 (6 bases). This CDR3 has 13 residues. Germline CDR1 KGHSH, CDR2 LQKENI. V was pared by 3 bases and J by 5 bases, with 10 bases between.

J is TRBJ1-5 and V is TRBV4-1, with TRBD1 matching 8 bases. Looked up from germline, CDR1 is MGHRA and CDR2 is YSYEKL. Trimming took 4 bases from V and 2 from J; bases not matched to a gene: 4. The CDR3 covers 15 residues. The CDR3: CASSRDRGGNQPQHF. The CDR3 nucleotides are TGCGCCAGCAGCCGAGACAGGGGAGGCAATCAGCCCCAGCATTTT.

The chain has TRBV5-4 and TRBJ2-4; D is undetermined. Trimming cost V 2 bases and J 3 bases, with 3 bases left between them. Per the germline V gene, CDR1 is SGHNT and CDR2 is YYREEE (reference sequence). The CDR3 runs to 12 residues. CDR3 sequence (DNA): TGTGCCAGCAGCTTTGGCAAAAACATTCAGTACTTC. Encoded protein: CASSFGKNIQYF.

This clone was counted between two and nine times. The chain uses TRBV10-3 and TRBJ1-5; TRBD1 aligns across 7 bases. CDR3 length equals 13 residues. With V trimmed by 6 bases and J by 5 bases, 4 bases remained unmatched. Germline assignment: CDR1 ENHRY and CDR2 SYGVKD. This CDR3 is CAISGTVDQPQHF. The DNA for the CDR3 is TGTGCCATCAGCGGGACAGTCGATCAGCCCCAGCATTTT.

This chain links TRBV7-2 with TRBJ1-4, with D perhaps TRBD1 (6 bases). The ends were cut back, 0 bases at V and 8 bases at J, with 13 bases in the middle. Germline values: CDR1 SGHTA, CDR2 FQGNSA. The CDR3 is 15 amino acids. CDR3 region: CASSLAKGGREKLFF. As DNA, the CDR3 is TGTGCCAGCAGCTTAGCGAAGGGGGGACGGGAAAAACTGTTTTTT.